This T cell receptor beta chain was captured in a study of blood T cell repertoires in COVID-19. Germline V gene lookup returns CDR1 MGHRA and CDR2 YSYEKL. V lost 4 bases and J lost 6, with 18 bases in between. CDR3 length: 15 amino acids. The method was immunoSEQ multiplex PCR; TCRdb's version includes in-frame clones alone and lacks a portion of them. The sample contains roughly 140,000 clones, 84% of which appear only once. The sequence was collected from a human donor in a cohort sampled during active COVID-19. Sequenced material: peripheral blood. The chain recombines TRBV4-1 with TRBJ1-2; possibly TRBD1 for D (5 bases). The CDR3 sequence is CASSLPGQGVDGYTF. CDR3 DNA sequence: TGCGCCAGCAGCCTCCCAGGGCAGGGTGTTGATGGCTACACCTTC.